The source of this TCR beta chain is a study of CD8+CD57+ T cells in acquired aplastic anemia. The wider study: Mean yield of DNA from sorted CD4+ and CD8+ cells was 3.2 ug.

Flow cytometry had shown expanded CD8+CD57+ cells in the patients chosen for sequencing. The diagnosis in all patients was severe acquired aplastic anemia. Study results and limitations: The number of CD8+ CDR3 sequences shared by patients and controls was twenty-nine.

CDR3 and TCR beta VDJ profiling relied on genomic DNA as the template. A single record per CDR3 protein comes from TCRdb applying MiXCR to the reads. The data hold approximately 190,000 distinct CDR3 sequences, with 40% to 55% observed a single time. About this clonotype: What it binds is not known. The junction differs from germline at one of its ends, possibly a read error.

The length of the CDR3 is 15 residues. Germline V gene sequence: CDR1 KGHDR, CDR2 SFDVKD. The clonotype was recovered from a human donor with aplastic anemia. This chain joins TRBV24-1 and TRBJ2-7; 7 nucleotides line up with TRBD1. The sequencing input was sorted CD4+, CD8+, or CD8+CD57+ T cells (not recorded which) from PBMCs. The CDR3 nucleotides are TGTGCCACCGGTGAGGGGACAGAGGAAACCTACGAGCAGTACTTC. This gives the protein CATGEGTEETYEQYF.